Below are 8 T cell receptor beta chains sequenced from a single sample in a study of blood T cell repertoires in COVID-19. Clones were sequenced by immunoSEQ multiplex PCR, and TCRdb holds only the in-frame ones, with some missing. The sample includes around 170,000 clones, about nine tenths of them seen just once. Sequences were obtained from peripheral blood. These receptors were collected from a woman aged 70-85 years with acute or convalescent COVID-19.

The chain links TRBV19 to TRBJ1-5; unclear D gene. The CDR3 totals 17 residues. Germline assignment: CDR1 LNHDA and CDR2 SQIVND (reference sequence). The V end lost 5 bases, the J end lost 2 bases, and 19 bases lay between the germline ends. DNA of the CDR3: TGTGCCAGTAGTCCCGCCTGGGTCTCCGGAGGCAATCAGCCCCAGCATTTT. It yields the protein CASSPAWVSGGNQPQHF.

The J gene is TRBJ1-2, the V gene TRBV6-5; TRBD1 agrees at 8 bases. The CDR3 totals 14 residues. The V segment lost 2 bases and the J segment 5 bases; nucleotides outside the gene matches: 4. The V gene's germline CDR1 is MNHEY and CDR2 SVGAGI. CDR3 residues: CASSYGTGGYGYTF. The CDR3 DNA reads TGTGCCAGCAGTTACGGGACAGGAGGTTATGGCTACACCTTC.

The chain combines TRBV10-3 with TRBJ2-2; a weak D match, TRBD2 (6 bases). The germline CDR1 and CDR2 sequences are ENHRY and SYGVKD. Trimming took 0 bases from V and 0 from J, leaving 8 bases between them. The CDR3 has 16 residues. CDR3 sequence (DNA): TGTGCCATCAGTGAGTCCGGGAGCGCGAACACCGGGGAGCTGTTTTTT. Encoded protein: CAISESGSANTGELFF.

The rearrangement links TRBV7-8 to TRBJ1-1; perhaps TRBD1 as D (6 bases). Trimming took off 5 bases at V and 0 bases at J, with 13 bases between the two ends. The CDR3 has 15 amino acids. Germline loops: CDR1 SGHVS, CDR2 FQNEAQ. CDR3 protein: CASSPRDRLNTEAFF. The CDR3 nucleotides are TGTGCCAGCAGCCCACGCGACAGGCTGAACACTGAAGCTTTCTTT.

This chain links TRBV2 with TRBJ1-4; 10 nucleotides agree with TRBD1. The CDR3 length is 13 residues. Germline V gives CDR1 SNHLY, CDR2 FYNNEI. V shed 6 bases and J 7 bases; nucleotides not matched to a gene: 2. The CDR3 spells CASRGTGVEKLFF. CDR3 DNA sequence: TGTGCCAGCAGGGGGACAGGGGTTGAAAAACTGTTTTTT.

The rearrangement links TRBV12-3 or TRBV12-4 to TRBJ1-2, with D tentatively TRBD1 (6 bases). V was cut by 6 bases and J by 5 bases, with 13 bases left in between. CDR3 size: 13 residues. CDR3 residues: CASRGATAYGYTF. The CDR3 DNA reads TGTGCCAGCAGGGGGGCGACAGCTTATGGCTACACCTTC.

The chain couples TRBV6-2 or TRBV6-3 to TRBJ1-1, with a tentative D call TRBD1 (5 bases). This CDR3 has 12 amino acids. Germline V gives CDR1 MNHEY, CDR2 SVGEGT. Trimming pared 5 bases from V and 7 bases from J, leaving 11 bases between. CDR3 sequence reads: CASSRRQIEAFF. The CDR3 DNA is TGTGCCAGCAGTCGACGACAGATTGAAGCTTTCTTT.

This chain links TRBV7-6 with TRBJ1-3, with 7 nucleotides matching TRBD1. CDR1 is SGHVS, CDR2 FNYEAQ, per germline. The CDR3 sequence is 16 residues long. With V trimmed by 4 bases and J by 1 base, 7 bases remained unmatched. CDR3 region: CASSSGDRVSGNTIYF. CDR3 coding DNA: TGTGCCAGCAGCTCGGGAGACAGGGTTTCTGGAAACACCATATATTTT.